This T cell receptor (beta chain) originates from a study of cytomegalovirus exposure and HLA in healthy donors. PCR used 60 Vbeta primers and 13 Jbeta primers. The table came from immunoSEQ multiplex PCR; TCRdb's copy has only in-frame clones and leaves some out. The table records about 200,000 clones, approximately 80% of them present only once. About this clone itself: Its specificity is unknown.

V was trimmed by 0 bases and J by 1 base, leaving 7 bases between them. The CDR3 has 14 amino acids. CDR1 and CDR2 from the germline V gene are SGHRS and YFSETQ. Broader study findings: In a later analysis, DRB1 alleles had the most associated TCRs; HLA-C alleles the fewest. The investigators catalogued 160 or so TCR beta chains as cytomegalovirus-associated. CMV serostatus was the sole immune exposure information available. Rare TCR sequences dominated, though some public TCRs recurred in many donors.

The TCR originated in a woman in her 40s in good health and CMV-seronegative. The J gene is TRBJ2-5, the V gene TRBV5-1; the D is unclear. Specimen: PBMCs. CDR3 sequence (DNA): TGCGCCAGCAGCTTGGTACTCCTCCAAGAGACCCAGTACTTC. Translated: CASSLVLLQETQYF. Variable domain in full (rest from reference TRBV5-1 and TRBJ2-5): KAGVTQTPRYLIKTRGQQVTLSCSPISGHRSVSWYQQTPGQGLQFLFEYFSETQRNKGNFPGRFSGRQFSNSRSEMNVSTLELGDSALYLCASSLVLLQETQYFGPGTRLLVL.